A single sample gave rise to the 18 T cell receptor beta chains below, sequenced in a study of low-dose radiotherapy and immunotherapy resistance in tumors. Time point reported: after trial treatment. The treatment is: LDRT plus nivolumab, ipilimumab, low-dose cyclophosphamide and aspirin (RACIN trial). TRAV- and TRBV-specific primers, spanning alpha and beta chains, primed first-strand cDNA. TCR amplification used 15 to 20 PCR cycles, a constant-region primer and a V-primer adapter. MiXCR, applied by TCRdb to the reads, yields one record per CDR3 protein. The sample includes roughly 100,000 distinct CDR3 sequences, 20% to 25% of them seen just once. The input for sequencing was PBMCs, taken after low-dose radiotherapy plus immunotherapy. The receptors here all came from a female donor with ovarian cancer.

This CDR3 is CASRLNHPSYEQYF. The CDR3 DNA is TGTGCCAGCAGACTAAACCACCCTTCCTACGAGCAGTACTTC. The J gene is TRBJ2-7, the V gene TRBV27; D gene ambiguous. Trimming removed 6 bases from V and 1 base from J, with 13 bases in between. Germline lookup yields CDR1 MNHEY and CDR2 SMNVEV (reference sequence). The CDR3 is made up of 14 amino acids.

This clonotype was detected many times. V and J are TRBV24-1 and TRBJ2-2; 7 bases map to TRBD2. V shed 7 bases and J 5 bases; nucleotides not matched to a gene: 3. The CDR3 length is 13 residues. Looked up from germline, CDR1 is KGHDR and CDR2 is SFDVKD. The CDR3 DNA follows: TGTGCCACCAGGGGTAGCGGGACCGGGGAGCTGTTTTTT. Residues: CATRGSGTGELFF.

A remark on this clonotype: A far larger clone is only one base removed, so a read error is likely. The chain carries TRBV6-2 or TRBV6-3 and TRBJ2-2; 11 bases are shared with TRBD1. Germline V gene sequence: CDR1 MNHEY, CDR2 SVGEGT. This CDR3 region has 16 residues. V shed 6 bases, J shed 7 bases, and the junction held 10 bases outside the gene matches. The CDR3 DNA is TGTGCCAGCAGCGGAGCGGGACAGGGGGTGGACGGGGAGCTGTTTTTT. Translation gives CASSGAGQGVDGELFF.

This clonotype was detected ten times or more. The chain carries TRBV6-6 and TRBJ1-5; D remains unclear. Trimming stripped 0 bases from V and 5 bases from J, with 8 bases between. Germline V gives CDR1 MNHNY, CDR2 SVGAGI (reference sequence). CDR3 length equals 14 residues. The DNA for the CDR3 is TGTGCCAGCAGTTACTCAGTCACCGATCAGCCCCAGCATTTT. Protein sequence: CASSYSVTDQPQHF.

This clonotype came up many times. This CDR3 is CAWDFRGQVYEQYF. For the CDR3, the DNA is TGTGCCTGGGATTTCAGGGGGCAGGTCTACGAGCAGTACTTC. The chain combines TRBV30 with TRBJ2-7, with 8 bases matching TRBD1. Germline lookup yields CDR1 GTSNPN and CDR2 SVGIG (reference sequence). This CDR3 is built from 14 residues. V gave up 5 bases and J gave up 3 bases; unmatched junction bases: 9. The variable domain in full, with the rest retrieved from reference TRBV30 and TRBJ2-7, is SQTIHQWPATLVQPVGSPLSLECTVEGTSNPNLYWYRQAAGRGLQLLFYSVGIGQISSEVPQNLSASRPQDRQFILSSKKLLLSDSGFYLCAWDFRGQVYEQYFGPGTRLTVT.

A remark on this clonotype: A far larger clone is just one base off, so this is likely a read error. The chain combines TRBV1 with TRBJ2-1. TRBV1 corresponds to a pseudogene. The length of the CDR3 is 14 residues. This CDR3 reads CASSQEGEANEQFF. The CDR3 coding sequence is TGCGCCAGCAGCCAAGAAGGTGAAGCGAATGAGCAGTTCTTC.

There are many counts of this clonotype. The chain couples TRBV7-8 to TRBJ2-7, with D perhaps matching TRBD1 (6 bases). The V end lost 5 bases, the J end lost 3 bases, and 17 bases lay between the germline ends. The germline V gene has CDR1 SGHVS and CDR2 FQNEAQ. The CDR3 contains 15 residues. The CDR3 reads CASSAGVGTYYEQYF. The CDR3 bases are TGTGCCAGCAGCGCAGGGGTCGGGACATACTACGAGCAGTACTTC.

This clonotype was recorded at least ten times. V is TRBV2 and J is TRBJ2-4; D gene uncertain. Germline assignment: CDR1 SNHLY and CDR2 FYNNEI. The CDR3 is 13 amino acids. Trimming left V 4 bases short and J 8 bases short, with 12 bases between. CDR3 coding DNA: TGTGCCAGCAGTGCTCAGCCTGGGGACATTCAGTACTTC. This translates into CASSAQPGDIQYF.

Ten or more counts support this clonotype. The CDR3 DNA is TGTGCCAGCAGTCACATTACAGGGGGCCGTGAAAAACTGTTTTTT. Protein product: CASSHITGGREKLFF. J is TRBJ1-4 and V is TRBV6-6; 9 bases are shared with TRBD1. Germline V gives CDR1 MNHNY, CDR2 SVGAGI (reference sequence). V lost 5 bases and J lost 7; bases outside the gene matches: 8. The CDR3 has 15 residues.

Worth noting for this clonotype: This clone may be a read error of a much larger clone one base away. The rearrangement uses TRBV3-1 and TRBJ2-5; TRBD2 agrees at 8 bases. The trim removed 3 bases at V and 11 bases at J, leaving 11 bases unmatched. Germline V gene lookup returns CDR1 LGHDT and CDR2 YNNKEL (reference sequence). CDR3 length equals 14 residues. For the CDR3, the DNA is TGTGCCAGCAGCCACGGACTAGCAGTCTATGAGCAGTACTTC. This sequence encodes CASSHGLAVYEQYF.

This clonotype was detected many times. This chain joins TRBV5-4 and TRBJ2-1; perhaps D is TRBD1 or TRBD2 (5 bases each). Germline loops: CDR1 SGHNT, CDR2 YYREEE (reference sequence). This CDR3 is built from 16 residues. Trimming removed 3 bases from V and 0 bases from J, with 13 bases in between. In nucleotides, the CDR3 is TGTGCCAGCAGCTCGGGACCCTCGAGCTCCTACAATGAGCAGTTCTTC. Its protein is CASSSGPSSSYNEQFF.

This clonotype was counted ten times or more. V and J are TRBV7-3 and TRBJ1-1; TRBD1 might be the D (5 bases). V lost 7 bases and J 5 bases, leaving 8 bases between the germline ends. The CDR3 loop spans 11 amino acids. CDR1 is SGHTA, CDR2 FQGTGA, per germline. This CDR3 is CASMGGTEAFF. As DNA, the CDR3 is TGTGCCAGCATGGGGGGGACTGAAGCTTTCTTT.

Points on this clonotype: A far more abundant clone sits one base away, making this likely a read error. The rearrangement uses TRBV11-1 and TRBJ2-7; D not certain. V was cut by 2 bases and J by 9 bases, with 17 bases left in between. The CDR3 consists of 14 residues. The germline V gene encodes CDR1 SGHAT and CDR2 FQDESV (reference sequence). CDR3 sequence reads: CASSLLGGLSAQYF. The CDR3 DNA follows: TGTGCCAGCAGCTTACTTGGTGGGTTGAGTGCGCAGTACTTC.

This clonotype was seen a handful of times. The genes are TRBV11-3 and TRBJ2-3; TRBD2 matches at 10 bases. The CDR3 is made up of 16 amino acids. Germline V gene sequence: CDR1 SGHNT, CDR2 YENEEA. The V segment lost 1 base and the J segment 4 bases; nucleotides outside the gene matches: 5. CDR3 amino acids: CASSLVTSGEADTQYF. The CDR3 DNA sequence: TGTGCCAGCAGCTTAGTTACTAGCGGGGAGGCAGATACGCAGTATTTT.

This clonotype has more than one count but fewer than ten. V is TRBV6-2 or TRBV6-3 and J is TRBJ2-1; no clear D. Germline CDR1 and CDR2: MNHEY and SVGEGT. Trimming removed 6 bases from V and 0 bases from J, with 15 bases in between. The CDR3 runs 16 residues. CDR3 bases: TGTGCCAGCAGCCGTTCAGTCGGCAGCTCCTACAATGAGCAGTTCTTC. Translated, it gives CASSRSVGSSYNEQFF.

This clonotype was picked up one time. Just one base apart from a much larger clone, this may be a read error. The CDR3 nucleotides are TGTGCCAGCAGTGAATTCGGGAATGACTATGGCTACACCTTC. Its translation: CASSEFGNDYGYTF. The chain recombines TRBV6-6 with TRBJ1-2, with D uncertain. This CDR3 spans 14 amino acids. V lost 5 bases to trimming and J lost 3 bases, with 13 bases between them. Germline V CDR1 and CDR2: MNHNY, SVGAGI (reference sequence).

V usage is TRBV12-3 or TRBV12-4 and J usage is TRBJ1-2; weak D call: TRBD1 (6 bases). The CDR3 is 16 amino acids. V lost 1 base to trimming and J lost 6 bases, with 18 bases between them. Here the CDR3 DNA reads TGTGCCAGCAGTTTAGGATATCCGACAGGTCGAGATGGCTACACCTTC. Its translation: CASSLGYPTGRDGYTF.

This clonotype was observed many times. The chain uses TRBV19 and TRBJ1-5; D is ambiguous. The CDR3 loop spans 13 amino acids. Trimming shortened V by 11 bases and J by 6 bases, and 17 bases separated the two germline ends. Germline V gives CDR1 LNHDA, CDR2 SQIVND (reference sequence). CDR3 in amino acids: CASRWGTGQPQHF. CDR3 bases: TGTGCCTCACGGTGGGGTACGGGTCAGCCCCAGCATTTT.